Below are 5 T cell receptor beta chains sequenced from a single sample in a study of CD8+CD57+ T cells in acquired aplastic anemia. Genomic DNA constituted the template upon which TCR beta VDJ and CDR3 profiling was performed. TCRdb reprocessed the reads via MiXCR and lists one record per CDR3 protein. The sample carries around 190,000 distinct CDR3 sequences, almost 50% recorded once. Only patients with CD8+CD57+ cell expansion on flow cytometry were chosen for sequencing. Sequenced: sorted CD4+, CD8+, or CD8+CD57+ T cells (not recorded which) from PBMCs. Receptor source: a human donor with aplastic anemia.

This chain connects TRBV19 to TRBJ1-1; D remains ambiguous. Germline-derived CDR1 and CDR2 are LNHDA and SQIVND (reference sequence). The CDR3 is 12 amino acids. V was clipped by 10 bases and J by 4 bases, with 13 bases between them. The CDR3 spells CATLGSFTEAFF. The CDR3 DNA sequence: TGTGCCACCCTGGGGAGTTTCACTGAAGCTTTCTTT.

On this clonotype: At one end the junction does not follow the germline gene, possibly because of a read error. The V gene is TRBV24-1, the J gene TRBJ2-5; unclear D gene. This CDR3 region has 13 residues. Per the germline V gene, CDR1 is KGHDR and CDR2 is SFDVKD. The CDR3 region is CATRDYDKETQYF. The DNA of the CDR3 is TGTGCCACCAGGGATTATGACAAAGAGACCCAGTACTTC.

This chain links TRBV10-2 with TRBJ1-1, with a tentative D call TRBD1 (6 bases). This CDR3 has 13 amino acids. Germline CDR1 WSHSY, CDR2 SAAADI. The V gene lost 11 bases and the J gene lost 0 bases, with 13 bases spanning the gap. The CDR3 DNA is TGCGCCTGCAATCAGGGGATGAACACTGAAGCTTTCTTT. It is translated as CACNQGMNTEAFF.

This clonotype was seen repeatedly, ten times or more. CDR3 coding DNA: TGTGCCAGCAGTGATTTACAGTCCCCAGATACGCAGTATTTT. It codes for CASSDLQSPDTQYF. The chain couples TRBV6-1 to TRBJ2-3; D uncertain. The CDR3 has 14 residues. Trimming stripped 3 bases from V and 4 bases from J, with 11 bases between. Germline CDR1 and CDR2: MNHNS and SASEGT.

This clonotype came up a few times. This chain joins TRBV7-9 and TRBJ1-5, with D possibly TRBD1 on 6 matching bases. Deletions cut 3 bases from V and 5 bases from J, with 11 bases between. The CDR3 extends over 14 amino acids. The V gene's germline CDR1 is SEHNR and CDR2 FQNEAQ (reference sequence). The chain's CDR3 is CASSFGQQDQPQHF. In DNA, the CDR3 is TGTGCCAGCAGCTTTGGACAGCAAGATCAGCCCCAGCATTTT.